This T cell receptor (beta chain) was profiled in a study of blood T cell repertoires in COVID-19. Study summary: Sites in the United States, Italy and Spain provided acute and convalescent COVID-19 samples.

V lost 0 bases to trimming and J lost 5 bases, with 11 bases between them. Germline V gene sequence: CDR1 SGHNT, CDR2 YYREEE (reference sequence). This CDR3 comprises 14 residues. Authors' processing steps: From reference gene primer amplification, estimates of nucleated cell counts were derived. This table comes from immunoSEQ multiplex PCR, and its TCRdb copy is limited to in-frame clones, with some not included. V, J and clone size reflect that table, while D and trimming were determined from the DNA. The repertoire holds about 300,000 clones, 86% seen once, with 1.5% to 2% in the top ten. This TCR derives from a woman in her forties or fifties with acute or convalescent COVID-19. Material for sequencing was peripheral blood. The V and J genes are TRBV5-4 and TRBJ2-5; tentative D call: TRBD2 (5 bases). CDR3 in amino acids: CASSLAGGPETQYF. CDR3 in DNA: TGTGCCAGCAGCTTGGCTGGAGGCCCCGAGACCCAGTACTTC.